Shown below are 20 T cell receptor beta chains from a single sample sequenced in a study of blood T cell repertoires in COVID-19. The data were produced by immunoSEQ multiplex PCR, yet TCRdb's version contains in-frame clones alone and is incomplete. The sample includes some 450,000 clones, 70% to 90% of them seen just once. The sample comprised peripheral blood. The source is a young man with COVID-19, enrolled during active disease.

The rearrangement joins TRBV10-1 to TRBJ1-6; the match to TRBD1 covers 9 bases. The CDR3 is 14 residues long. V was clipped by 6 bases and J by 10 bases; unmatched bases: 7. The germline CDR1 and CDR2 sequences are WNHNN and SYGVQD (reference sequence). CDR3 sequence (DNA): TGCGCCAGCAGCGGGGACAGGGCGGAATCACCCCTCCACTTT. Its protein product is CASSGDRAESPLHF.

The chain's CDR3 is CASNWDSYTEAFF. For the CDR3, the DNA is TGTGCCAGCAATTGGGACAGCTACACTGAAGCTTTCTTT. This chain links TRBV19 with TRBJ1-1; 7 nucleotides agree with TRBD1. Germline V gene data show CDR1 as LNHDA and CDR2 as SQIVND (reference sequence). The CDR3 runs 13 residues. Trimming took 9 bases from V and 3 from J; bases not matched to a gene: 7.

This chain links TRBV6-5 with TRBJ2-2; 7 nucleotides line up with TRBD2. Germline loops: CDR1 MNHEY, CDR2 SVGAGI. The CDR3 covers 14 residues. V was clipped by 6 bases and J by 3 bases; unmatched bases: 4. The CDR3 protein is CASRGGGYTGELFF. CDR3 DNA: TGTGCCAGCAGGGGCGGGGGATACACCGGGGAGCTGTTTTTT.

This rearrangement joins TRBV4-1 to TRBJ2-5; D might be TRBD1 (5 bases). In germline, CDR1 is MGHRA, CDR2 YSYEKL. V shed 1 base and J shed 5 bases, with 8 bases lying between them. This CDR3 comprises 13 residues. The CDR3 reads CASSQVGAETQYF. The CDR3 nucleotides read TGCGCCAGCAGCCAAGTTGGGGCGGAGACCCAGTACTTC.

V usage is TRBV10-3 and J usage is TRBJ2-3; a weak D match, TRBD1 (6 bases). The CDR3 covers 16 residues. The germline gives CDR1 ENHRY, CDR2 SYGVKD. V was shortened by 8 bases and J by 3 bases, with 21 bases between the two germline ends. The CDR3 DNA reads as TGTGCCATCGGCGACAGCGTGATAGGGGGTACAGATACGCAGTATTTT. Translated: CAIGDSVIGGTDTQYF.

The chain combines TRBV5-1 with TRBJ2-5; 9 positions match TRBD1. CDR3 length equals 18 residues. The V gene's germline CDR1 is SGHRS and CDR2 YFSETQ. V shed 4 bases, J shed 1 base, and the junction held 14 bases outside the gene matches. Written as DNA, the CDR3 is TGCGCCAGCAGCCCGGACAGGGGCAGCGATTCGTTCCAAGAGACCCAGTACTTC. Amino acids: CASSPDRGSDSFQETQYF.

In its sample, this clone was seen a few times. This chain links TRBV5-4 with TRBJ2-1; D possibly corresponds to TRBD1 (6 bases). V lost 0 bases and J 4 bases, leaving 11 bases between the germline ends. This CDR3 region has 15 residues. Germline-derived CDR1 and CDR2 are SGHNT and YYREEE (reference sequence). CDR3 in DNA: TGTGCCAGCAGCTTGGTGCAGGGGCCTTACAATGAGCAGTTCTTC. It yields the protein CASSLVQGPYNEQFF.

This chain links TRBV4-2 with TRBJ2-2; 7 nucleotides align to TRBD2. After removal of 0 bases from V and 7 bases from J, the junction contained 5 bases not matched to a gene. The V gene's germline CDR1 is LGHNA and CDR2 YNFKEQ. The CDR3 sequence is 15 residues long. The CDR3 is CASSQEASGIGELFF. For the CDR3, the DNA is TGTGCCAGCAGCCAAGAGGCTAGCGGCATCGGGGAGCTGTTTTTT.

The chain links TRBV30 to TRBJ2-1; 9 bases are shared with TRBD1. J gave up 7 bases and V 8 bases, and 3 bases lay outside the gene matches. CDR1 and CDR2 (germline): GTSNPN, SVGIG (reference sequence). This CDR3 comprises 11 residues. CDR3 coding DNA: TGTGCCGGGGGACAGGGAAATGAGCAGTTCTTC. Its translation is CAGGQGNEQFF. Together with reference TRBV30 and TRBJ2-1, the CDR3 gives the full variable domain: SQTIHQWPATLVQPVGSPLSLECTVEGTSNPNLYWYRQAAGRGLQLLFYSVGIGQISSEVPQNLSASRPQDRQFILSSKKLLLSDSGFYLCAGGQGNEQFFGPGTRLTVL.

The V call is TRBV9, the J call TRBJ2-7; a weak D match, TRBD1 (6 bases). The germline gives CDR1 SGDLS, CDR2 YYNGEE. With 3 bases removed from V and 7 bases from J, the gap between germline ends came to 17 bases. CDR3 length: 14 residues. In DNA, the CDR3 is TGTGCCAGCAGCGAGAGGGGGAATTATTATGAGCAGTACTTC. As protein: CASSERGNYYEQYF.

This clone turned up a few times. This chain uses TRBV6-1 with TRBJ1-3; D might be TRBD1 (6 bases). This CDR3 region has 14 residues. Germline V gene sequence: CDR1 MNHNS, CDR2 SASEGT. With 3 bases removed from V and 7 bases from J, the gap between germline ends came to 13 bases. The CDR3 nucleotides read TGTGCCAGCAGTGATTCCTCAGGGGTCAACACCATATATTTT. Protein sequence: CASSDSSGVNTIYF.

The chain is built from TRBV24-1 and TRBJ1-1; D not resolved. The V end lost 1 base, the J end lost 1 base, and 9 bases lay between the germline ends. The CDR3 length is 15 residues. Germline V lookup: CDR1 KGHDR, CDR2 SFDVKD. The CDR3: CATSDFEEPNTEAFF. In DNA form, the CDR3 reads TGTGCCACCAGTGATTTCGAGGAGCCGAACACTGAAGCTTTCTTT.

The chain uses TRBV27 and TRBJ2-7; TRBD1 might be the D (6 bases). CDR3 size: 13 residues. V was shortened by 8 bases and J by 1 base, with 12 bases between the two germline ends. Germline V gene lookup returns CDR1 MNHEY and CDR2 SMNVEV (reference sequence). CDR3 DNA sequence: TGTGCCAGCTCTAAACAGGGTTCCTACGAGCAGTACTTC. The encoded protein is CASSKQGSYEQYF.

This clone was observed a few times. The identical CDR3 is also encoded by other nucleotide sequences in the sample. The genes are TRBV7-9 and TRBJ2-1; D gene uncertain. This CDR3 region has 13 residues. Trimming removed 1 base from V and 3 bases from J, with 4 bases in between. Per the germline V gene, CDR1 is SEHNR and CDR2 is FQNEAQ (reference sequence). The CDR3 bases are TGTGCCAGCAGCTTAGACAGCTACAATGAGCAGTTCTTC. This translates into CASSLDSYNEQFF.

V usage is TRBV5-1 and J usage is TRBJ2-7; 9 bases are a match to TRBD1. The CDR3 consists of 14 residues. Germline V gene data show CDR1 as SGHRS and CDR2 as YFSETQ. V dropped 4 bases and J dropped 3; count of bases not matched to a gene: 5. The CDR3 region is CASSPPGQGYEQYF. Written as DNA, the CDR3 is TGCGCCAGCAGCCCTCCGGGACAGGGCTACGAGCAGTACTTC. Full variable domain (remainder filled in from reference TRBV5-1 and TRBJ2-7): KAGVTQTPRYLIKTRGQQVTLSCSPISGHRSVSWYQQTPGQGLQFLFEYFSETQRNKGNFPGRFSGRQFSNSRSEMNVSTLELGDSALYLCASSPPGQGYEQYFGPGTRLTVT.

The rearrangement links TRBV19 to TRBJ1-1, with D hard to call. The V gene's germline CDR1 is LNHDA and CDR2 SQIVND (reference sequence). Trimming stripped 4 bases from V and 6 bases from J, with 12 bases between. CDR3 length equals 13 residues. In DNA, the CDR3 is TGTGCCAGTAGTAATTGGGAGACTGCTGAAGCTTTCTTT. This codes for CASSNWETAEAFF.

Here the CDR3 reads CASSQGWGNYGYTF. In nucleotides, the CDR3 is TGTGCCAGCAGCCAGGGTTGGGGTAACTATGGCTACACCTTC. The rearrangement uses TRBV2 and TRBJ1-2, with D possibly TRBD1 on 5 matching bases. Trimming pared 6 bases from V and 1 base from J, leaving 12 bases between. Germline CDR1 SNHLY, CDR2 FYNNEI. CDR3 length equals 14 residues.

This chain joins TRBV18 and TRBJ1-6; 9 positions agree with TRBD1. Germline V lookup: CDR1 KGHSH, CDR2 LQKENI. V lost 11 bases, J lost 8 bases, and 4 bases stayed unmatched. CDR3 size: 12 residues. CDR3 bases: TGTGCCGGAAGGACAGGGGATTCACCCCTCCACTTT. It codes for CAGRTGDSPLHF.

This chain joins TRBV15 and TRBJ2-3, with unresolved D. Trimming stripped 0 bases from V and 4 bases from J, with 8 bases between. The germline V gene has CDR1 LNHNV and CDR2 YYDKDF (reference sequence). The CDR3 length is 14 residues. The CDR3 is CATSRDPGSDTQYF. The CDR3 DNA sequence: TGTGCCACCAGCAGAGATCCCGGGTCAGATACGCAGTATTTT.

This chain joins TRBV5-8 and TRBJ2-1; 11 bases match TRBD2. The V and J ends lost 4 bases and 0 bases, in that order; junction bases with no gene match: 6. The CDR3 runs 17 residues. The germline V gene encodes CDR1 SGHTS and CDR2 YDEGEE. The CDR3 is CASSGGTSGGSYNEQFF. The CDR3 DNA reads as TGTGCCAGCAGCGGAGGTACTAGCGGGGGCTCCTACAATGAGCAGTTCTTC.